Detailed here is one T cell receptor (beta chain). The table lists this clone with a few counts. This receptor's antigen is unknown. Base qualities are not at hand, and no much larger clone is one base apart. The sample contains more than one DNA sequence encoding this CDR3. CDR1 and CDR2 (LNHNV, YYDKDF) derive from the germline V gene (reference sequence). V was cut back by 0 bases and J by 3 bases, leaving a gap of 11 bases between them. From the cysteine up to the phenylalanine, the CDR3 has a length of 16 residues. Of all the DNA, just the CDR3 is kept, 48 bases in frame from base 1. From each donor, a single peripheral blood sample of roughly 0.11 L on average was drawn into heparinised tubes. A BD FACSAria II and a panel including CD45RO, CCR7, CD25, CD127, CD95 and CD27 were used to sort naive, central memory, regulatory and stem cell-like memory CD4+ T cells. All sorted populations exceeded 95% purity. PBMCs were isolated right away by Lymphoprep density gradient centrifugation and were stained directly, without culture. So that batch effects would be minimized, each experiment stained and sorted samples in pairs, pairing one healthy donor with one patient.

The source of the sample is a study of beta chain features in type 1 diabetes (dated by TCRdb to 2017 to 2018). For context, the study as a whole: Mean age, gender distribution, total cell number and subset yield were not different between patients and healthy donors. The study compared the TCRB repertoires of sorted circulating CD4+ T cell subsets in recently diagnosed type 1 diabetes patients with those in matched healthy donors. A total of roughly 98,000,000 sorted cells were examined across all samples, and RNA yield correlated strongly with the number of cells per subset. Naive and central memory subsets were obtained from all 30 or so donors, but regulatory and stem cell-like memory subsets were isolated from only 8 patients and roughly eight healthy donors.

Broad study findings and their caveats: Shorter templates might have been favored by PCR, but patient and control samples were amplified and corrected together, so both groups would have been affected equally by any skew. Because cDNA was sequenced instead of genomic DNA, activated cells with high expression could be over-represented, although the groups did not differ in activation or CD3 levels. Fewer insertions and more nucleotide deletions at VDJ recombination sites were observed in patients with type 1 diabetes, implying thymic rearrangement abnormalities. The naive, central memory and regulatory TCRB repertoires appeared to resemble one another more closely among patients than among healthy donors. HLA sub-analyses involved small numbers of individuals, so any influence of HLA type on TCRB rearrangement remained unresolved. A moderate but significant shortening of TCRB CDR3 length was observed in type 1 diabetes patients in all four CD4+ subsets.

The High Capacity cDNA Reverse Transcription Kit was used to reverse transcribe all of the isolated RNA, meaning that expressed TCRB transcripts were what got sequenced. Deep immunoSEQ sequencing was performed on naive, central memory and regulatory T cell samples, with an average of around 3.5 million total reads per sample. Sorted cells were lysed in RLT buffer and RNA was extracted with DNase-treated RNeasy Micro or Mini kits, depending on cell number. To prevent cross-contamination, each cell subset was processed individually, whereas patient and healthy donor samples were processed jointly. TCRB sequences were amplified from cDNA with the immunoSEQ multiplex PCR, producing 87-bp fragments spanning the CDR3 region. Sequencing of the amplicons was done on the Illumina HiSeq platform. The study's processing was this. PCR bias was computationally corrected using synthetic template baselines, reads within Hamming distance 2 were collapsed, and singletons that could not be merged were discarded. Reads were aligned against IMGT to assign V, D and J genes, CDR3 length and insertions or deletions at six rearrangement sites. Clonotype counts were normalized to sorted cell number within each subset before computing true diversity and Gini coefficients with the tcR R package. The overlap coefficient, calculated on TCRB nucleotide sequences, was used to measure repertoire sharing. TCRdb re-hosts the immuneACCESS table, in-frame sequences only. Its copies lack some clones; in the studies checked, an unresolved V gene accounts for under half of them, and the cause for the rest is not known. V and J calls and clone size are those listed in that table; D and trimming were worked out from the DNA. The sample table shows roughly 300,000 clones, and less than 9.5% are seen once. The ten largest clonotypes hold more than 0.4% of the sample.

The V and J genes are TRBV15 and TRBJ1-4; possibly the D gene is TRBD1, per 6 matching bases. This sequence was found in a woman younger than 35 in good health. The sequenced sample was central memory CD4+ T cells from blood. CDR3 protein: CATSRDGGAANEKLFF. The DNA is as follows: TGTGCCACCAGCAGAGATGGGGGGGCAGCTAATGAAAAACTGTTTTTT. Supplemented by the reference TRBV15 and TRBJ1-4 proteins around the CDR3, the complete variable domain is DAMVIQNPRYQVTQFGKPVTLSCSQTLNHNVMYWYQQKSSQAPKLLFHYYDKDFNNEADTPDNFQSRRPNTSFCFLDIRSPGLGDTAMYLCATSRDGGAANEKLFFGSGTQLSVL.